This record looks at one T cell receptor beta chain sequence and its context. These data are taken from a study of blood T cell repertoires in COVID-19. Study as a whole: Collection of acute and convalescent COVID-19 samples took place in the United States, Italy and Spain.

Here immunoSEQ multiplex PCR was the method, and the copy in TCRdb shows in-frame clones only, minus some. The data contain 300,000 to 400,000 clones, roughly 90% of them singletons. Seattle patients were enrolled while actively infected and followed longitudinally. With 0 bases clipped from V and 5 bases from J, the junction kept 6 bases outside the gene matches. CDR3 length: 15 amino acids. Looked up from germline, CDR1 is SGHTA and CDR2 is FQGNSA. The specimen was peripheral blood. The sequence derives from a woman in her thirties with COVID-19, enrolled during active disease. The chain joins TRBV7-2 to TRBJ2-5; TRBD2 aligns across 7 bases. CDR3 protein: CASSLAWRERETQYF. The CDR3 DNA follows: TGTGCCAGCAGCTTAGCGTGGCGGGAGAGGGAGACCCAGTACTTC.